This T cell receptor beta chain was obtained from a study of blood T cell repertoires in COVID-19. Study-wide context: From T cells, B-cell-depleted T cells, or PBMCs came the material, which was cDNA or gDNA.

This clone was seen more than once but under ten times. The method was immunoSEQ multiplex PCR; TCRdb's version includes in-frame clones alone and lacks a portion of them. This repertoire shows 150,000 to 200,000 clones, around 76% found once; its top ten account for about 8.4%. This CDR3 is built from 15 residues. Germline V lookup: CDR1 MDHEN, CDR2 SYDVKM. Trimming cost V 5 bases and J 5 bases, with 18 bases left between them. The TCR comes from a woman in her 70s with acute or convalescent COVID-19. The source material was peripheral blood. This rearrangement joins TRBV28 to TRBJ2-5; perhaps TRBD1 as D (6 bases). CDR3 nucleotide sequence: TGTGCCAGCAGTCAGATTAGACAGGTTCGGGAGACCCAGTACTTC. Translated: CASSQIRQVRETQYF.